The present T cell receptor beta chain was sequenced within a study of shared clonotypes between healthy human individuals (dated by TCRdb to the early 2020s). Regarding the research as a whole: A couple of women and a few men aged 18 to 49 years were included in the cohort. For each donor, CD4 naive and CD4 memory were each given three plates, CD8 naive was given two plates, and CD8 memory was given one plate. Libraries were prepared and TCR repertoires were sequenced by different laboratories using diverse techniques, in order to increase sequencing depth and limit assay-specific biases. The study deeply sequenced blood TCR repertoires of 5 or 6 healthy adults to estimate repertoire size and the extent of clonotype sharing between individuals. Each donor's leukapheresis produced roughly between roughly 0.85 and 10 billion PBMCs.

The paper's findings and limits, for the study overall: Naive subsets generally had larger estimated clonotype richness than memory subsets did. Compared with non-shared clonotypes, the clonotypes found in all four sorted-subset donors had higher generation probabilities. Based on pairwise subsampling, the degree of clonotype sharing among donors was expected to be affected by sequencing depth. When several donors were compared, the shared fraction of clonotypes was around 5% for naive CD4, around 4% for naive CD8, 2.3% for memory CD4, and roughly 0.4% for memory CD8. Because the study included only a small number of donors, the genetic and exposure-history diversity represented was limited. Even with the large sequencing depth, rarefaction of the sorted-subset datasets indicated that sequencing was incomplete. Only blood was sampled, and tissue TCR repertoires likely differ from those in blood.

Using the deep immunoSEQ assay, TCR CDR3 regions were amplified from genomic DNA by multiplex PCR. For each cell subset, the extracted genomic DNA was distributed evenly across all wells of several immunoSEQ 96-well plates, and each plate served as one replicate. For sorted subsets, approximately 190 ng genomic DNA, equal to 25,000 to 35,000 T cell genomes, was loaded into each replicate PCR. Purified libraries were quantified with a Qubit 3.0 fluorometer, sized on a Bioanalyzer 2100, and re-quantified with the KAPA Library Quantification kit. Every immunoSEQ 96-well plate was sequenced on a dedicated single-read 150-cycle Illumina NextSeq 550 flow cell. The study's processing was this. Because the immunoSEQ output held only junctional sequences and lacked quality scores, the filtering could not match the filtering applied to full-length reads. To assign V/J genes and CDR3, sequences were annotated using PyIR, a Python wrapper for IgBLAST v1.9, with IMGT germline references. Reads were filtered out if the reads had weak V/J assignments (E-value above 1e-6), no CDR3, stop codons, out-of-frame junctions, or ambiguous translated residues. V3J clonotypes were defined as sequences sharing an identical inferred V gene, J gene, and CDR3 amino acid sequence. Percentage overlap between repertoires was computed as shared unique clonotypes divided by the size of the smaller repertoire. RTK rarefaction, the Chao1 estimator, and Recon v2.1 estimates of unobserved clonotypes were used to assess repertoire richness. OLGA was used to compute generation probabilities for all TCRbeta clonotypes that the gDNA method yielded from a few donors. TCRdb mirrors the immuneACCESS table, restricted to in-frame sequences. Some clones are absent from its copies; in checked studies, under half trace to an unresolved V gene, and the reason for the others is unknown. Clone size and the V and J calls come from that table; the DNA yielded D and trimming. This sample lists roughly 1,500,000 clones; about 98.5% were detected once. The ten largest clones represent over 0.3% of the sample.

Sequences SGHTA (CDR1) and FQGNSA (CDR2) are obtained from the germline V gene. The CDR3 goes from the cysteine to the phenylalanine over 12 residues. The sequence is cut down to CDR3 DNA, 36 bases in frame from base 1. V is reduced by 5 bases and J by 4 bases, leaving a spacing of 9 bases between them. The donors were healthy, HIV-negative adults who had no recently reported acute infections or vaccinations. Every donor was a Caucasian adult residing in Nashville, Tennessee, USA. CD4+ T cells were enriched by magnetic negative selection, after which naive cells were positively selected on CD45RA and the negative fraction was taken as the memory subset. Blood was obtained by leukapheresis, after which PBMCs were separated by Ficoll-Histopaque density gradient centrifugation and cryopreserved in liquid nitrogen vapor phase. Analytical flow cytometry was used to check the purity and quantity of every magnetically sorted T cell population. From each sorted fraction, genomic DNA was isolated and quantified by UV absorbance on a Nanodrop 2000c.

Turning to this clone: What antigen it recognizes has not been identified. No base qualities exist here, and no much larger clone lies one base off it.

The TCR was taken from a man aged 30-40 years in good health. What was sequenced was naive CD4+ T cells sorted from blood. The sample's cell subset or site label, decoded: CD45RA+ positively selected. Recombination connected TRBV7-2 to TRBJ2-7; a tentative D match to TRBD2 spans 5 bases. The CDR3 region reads CASSKQRYEQYF. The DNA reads TGTGCCAGCAGCAAACAGCGGTACGAGCAGTACTTC.